The 3 T cell receptor beta chains presented below share a single source sample, sequenced in a study of identical twins. TCRdb re-derived calls from the 5' RACE reads in MiXCR, one entry per CDR3 protein. The data show 400,000 or so distinct CDR3 sequences, with roughly 9% seen just once and roughly 8.9% held by the top ten. The sequenced sample consisted of naive T cells sorted from blood. The source is a woman aged 50 to 60 in good health.

This clonotype came up a few times. This chain uses TRBV11-2 with TRBJ1-4; D is possibly TRBD1 (5 bases). Trimming removed 5 bases at V and 10 bases at J, with 23 bases between. Germline V gene lookup returns CDR1 SGHAT and CDR2 FQNNGV. The CDR3 has 16 amino acids. The DNA for the CDR3 is TGTGCCAGCAGCCCCGGGGCAGGGAGGGTGAACGTAAAACTGTTTTTT. It translates to CASSPGAGRVNVKLFF.

The chain employs TRBV19 and TRBJ2-1; possible D gene TRBD2, 7 bases. Germline V gene data show CDR1 as LNHDA and CDR2 as SQIVND (reference sequence). V was shortened by 3 bases and J by 4 bases, with 16 bases between the two germline ends. The CDR3 extends over 16 amino acids. CDR3 DNA: TGTGCCAGTAGTATGGGGGCGGGAGAGCTATACAATGAGCAGTTCTTC. Translation gives CASSMGAGELYNEQFF.

This clonotype has more than one count but fewer than ten. This chain links TRBV7-9 with TRBJ2-3, with a tentative D call TRBD2 (6 bases). The CDR3 loop spans 14 amino acids. V dropped 5 bases and J dropped 3 bases, with 12 bases sitting between them. Germline V gene sequence: CDR1 SEHNR, CDR2 FQNEAQ (reference sequence). The CDR3: CASSARELTDTQYF. The DNA for the CDR3 is TGTGCCAGCAGCGCTCGGGAGTTAACAGATACGCAGTATTTT.